The source of this T cell receptor beta chain is a study of beta chain features in type 1 diabetes. Expressed TCRB transcripts were sequenced, since all the RNA that had been isolated was reverse transcribed. TCRdb's table, derived via immunoSEQ multiplex PCR, lists solely in-frame clones and lacks some. Of 150,000 or so clones in the sample, 6.5% to 10% were seen once. General study results and limits: A closer apparent resemblance between naive, central memory and Treg TCRB repertoires was seen in patients than in healthy donors. The study left unresolved whether HLA type influences TCRB rearrangement. Shorter TCRB CDR3s, moderately but significantly so, marked every one of the four CD4+ subsets in Type 1 diabetes patients.

A heparinised blood draw that averaged approximately 110 mL was obtained once from each donor. The V gene's germline CDR1 is MNHNY and CDR2 SVGAGI (reference sequence). This CDR3 region has 14 residues. V dropped 6 bases and J dropped 7; count of bases not matched to a gene: 4. As to this clone: Its cognate antigen is unknown.

The source of this sequence is a woman aged 18-35 years with type 1 diabetes. The V gene is TRBV6-6, the J gene TRBJ1-4; TRBD1 aligns across 11 bases. Sequenced sample: central memory CD4+ T cells from blood. The CDR3, as DNA: TGTGCCAGCAGACCGGGACAGGGGGGTGAAAAACTGTTTTTT. Residues: CASRPGQGGEKLFF.